Below, 17 T cell receptor beta chains from the same sample are listed, as sequenced in a study of T cell repertoires in cytomegalovirus infection. TCRdb called the reads again in MiXCR, with one record for every CDR3 protein. Here the sample spans 600,000 to 800,000 distinct CDR3 sequences, 20% to 25% being singletons. The sequenced sample was CD8+ T cells from PBMCs. The receptors here all came from a human donor in good health (CMV status not recorded). Some clones in this sample may be carry-over from other donors' samples.

This rearrangement joins TRBV20-1 to TRBJ2-7; D is undetermined. This CDR3 has 13 residues. Trimming pared 0 bases from V and 1 base from J, leaving 7 bases between. Germline lookup yields CDR1 DFQATT and CDR2 SNEGSKA (reference sequence). In DNA form, the CDR3 reads TGCAGTGCTAGAGATAGTGAATCCTACGAGCAGTACGTC. Protein product: CSARDSESYEQYV.

This clonotype has only a few counts. The chain carries TRBV5-1 and TRBJ2-4; TRBD2 matches at 9 bases. The CDR3 contains 16 residues. The trim removed 4 bases at V and 1 base at J, leaving 6 bases unmatched. Germline CDR1 reads SGHRS; CDR2 reads YFSETQ. CDR3 nucleotides: TGCGCCAGCAGCCCTAGCGGGGCGAGTGCCAAAAACATTCAGTACTTC. Translating it yields CASSPSGASAKNIQYF.

This clonotype was picked up many times. This rearrangement joins TRBV7-2 to TRBJ2-5; possibly TRBD1 for D (5 bases). CDR1 is SGHTA, CDR2 FQGNSA, per germline. The length of the CDR3 is 17 residues. Deletions cut 1 base from V and 1 base from J, with 16 bases between. CDR3 residues: CASSLVNSLGRQETQYF. CDR3 nucleotides: TGTGCCAGCAGCTTAGTAAATAGCTTGGGGCGCCAAGAGACCCAGTACTTC. The full variable domain, with the rest looked up from reference TRBV7-2 and TRBJ2-5, is GAGVSQSPSNKVTEKGKDVELRCDPISGHTALYWYRQSLGQGLEFLIYFQGNSAPDKSGLPSDRFSAERTGGSVSTLTIQRTQQEDSAVYLCASSLVNSLGRQETQYFGPGTRLLVL.

The sample holds many counts of this clonotype. CDR3 DNA sequence: TGTGCCAGCAGCTTATCCGGCGGGGAGACAGATACGCAGTATTTT. Protein sequence: CASSLSGGETDTQYF. J is TRBJ2-3 and V is TRBV7-6; possibly TRBD2 for D (6 bases). Germline lookup yields CDR1 SGHVS and CDR2 FNYEAQ. The CDR3 extends over 15 amino acids. Between the trimmed V and J ends, which lost 2 bases and 3 bases, there was a span of 12 bases.

This clonotype was detected ten times or more. V usage is TRBV7-9 and J usage is TRBJ1-2, with D maybe TRBD1 (5 bases). This CDR3 comprises 12 residues. The germline gives CDR1 SEHNR, CDR2 FQNEAQ (reference sequence). V was pared by 5 bases and J by 9 bases, with 13 bases between. The CDR3 sequence is CASSPGTLSYTF. CDR3 DNA sequence: TGTGCCAGCAGCCCAGGGACGTTGAGCTACACCTTC.

This clonotype came up a few times. The V call is TRBV29-1, the J call TRBJ1-2; TRBD1 might be the D (5 bases). Germline V lookup: CDR1 SQVTM, CDR2 ANQGSEA. The CDR3 runs to 13 residues. V shed 2 bases and J shed 4 bases, with 11 bases lying between them. CDR3 nucleotide sequence: TGCAGCGTTGAACCAGGGAAGTCCTATGGCTACACCTTC. It specifies CSVEPGKSYGYTF.

This chain joins TRBV2 and TRBJ2-7; TRBD1 or TRBD2 may be the D gene (6 bases each). CDR3 length equals 13 residues. Germline V gene sequence: CDR1 SNHLY, CDR2 FYNNEI. Trimming stripped 4 bases from V and 3 bases from J, with 10 bases between. CDR3 residues: CASSGGANYEQYV. Here the CDR3 DNA reads TGTGCCAGCAGTGGGGGGGCCAACTACGAGCAGTACGTC.

This clonotype was found a few times. This rearrangement joins TRBV5-1 to TRBJ1-6; D unresolved. The CDR3 runs 13 residues. Trimming pared 0 bases from V and 10 bases from J, leaving 8 bases between. Germline CDR1 reads SGHRS; CDR2 reads YFSETQ. Here the CDR3 reads CASSLDFGSPLHF. The CDR3 region has the DNA TGCGCCAGCAGCTTGGATTTTGGATCACCCCTCCACTTT.

In this sample, this clonotype turned up a few times. The J gene is TRBJ1-2, the V gene TRBV20-1, with a weak D call TRBD1 (5 bases). Per germline, CDR1 DFQATT and CDR2 SNEGSKA (reference sequence). Trimming removed 6 bases from V and 5 bases from J, with 10 bases in between. The CDR3 sequence is 11 residues long. The CDR3 region is CSAWDLYGYTF. In DNA, the CDR3 is TGCAGTGCCTGGGACTTATATGGCTACACCTTC.

The chain carries TRBV27 and TRBJ2-6, with D possibly matching TRBD2 (6 bases). This CDR3 comprises 16 residues. With 5 bases removed from V and 0 bases from J, the gap between germline ends came to 11 bases. Germline V gene lookup returns CDR1 MNHEY and CDR2 SMNVEV (reference sequence). The CDR3, as DNA: TGTGCCAGCAGTAACTCGGGACTCTCTGGGGCCAACGTCCTGACTTTC. Protein sequence: CASSNSGLSGANVLTF.

Many counts were recorded for this clonotype. The gene calls are TRBV7-2 and TRBJ1-4; D unclear. V was clipped by 1 base and J by 0 bases, with 12 bases between them. The germline gives CDR1 SGHTA, CDR2 FQGNSA. The CDR3 has 17 amino acids. This chain's CDR3 is CASSLVYRQATNEKLFF. The CDR3 nucleotides read TGTGCCAGCAGCTTAGTTTATCGACAAGCAACTAATGAAAAACTGTTTTTT.

This clonotype was picked up many times. Written as DNA, the CDR3 is TGTGCCAGCAGTTACGTTCTGGACGTAGTGTTCTTC. Translation gives CASSYVLDVVFF. This chain links TRBV6-2 or TRBV6-3 with TRBJ2-1; D gene ambiguous. CDR1 is MNHEY and CDR2 is SVGEGT in the germline V gene. The CDR3 covers 12 residues. Trimming removed 2 bases at V and 15 bases at J, with 14 bases between.

This clonotype appeared a few times. This sequence joins TRBV19 and TRBJ2-3; 11 nucleotides align to TRBD2. Germline lookup yields CDR1 LNHDA and CDR2 SQIVND (reference sequence). V trimming: 5 bases; J trimming: 5 bases; junction bases outside the gene matches: 12. CDR3 length: 17 amino acids. DNA for the CDR3: TGTGCCAGTAGTGGGCAGCCACCCGGACTAGCGGGAGATACGCAGTATTTT. Protein sequence: CASSGQPPGLAGDTQYF.

This clonotype has a count of ten or more. Here the CDR3 DNA reads TGCAGCGCCCGCGGAGGACAGAATCAGCCCCAGCATTTT. Protein sequence: CSARGGQNQPQHF. The rearrangement joins TRBV29-1 to TRBJ1-5; D perhaps matches TRBD1 (6 bases). The CDR3 is 13 amino acids. V gave up 7 bases and J gave up 4 bases, with 14 bases separating them. Germline values: CDR1 SQVTM, CDR2 ANQGSEA.

This clonotype was seen more than once but under ten times. J is TRBJ2-7 and V is TRBV7-9; D call uncertain. Germline values: CDR1 SEHNR, CDR2 FQNEAQ (reference sequence). CDR3 length: 14 amino acids. Between the trimmed V and J ends, which lost 4 bases and 5 bases, there was a span of 15 bases. CDR3 loop: CASSSPNTRDEQYF. CDR3 nucleotides: TGTGCCAGCAGCTCCCCAAACACCCGGGACGAGCAGTACTTC.

This clonotype was seen at least ten times. V and J are TRBV6-5 and TRBJ2-4, with D unclear. This CDR3 comprises 12 residues. From germline, CDR1 is MNHEY and CDR2 SVGAGI. Trimming left V 10 bases short and J 1 base short, with 8 bases between. The CDR3 coding sequence is TGTGCCACCGGGTGGGCCAAAAACATTCAGTACTTC. It encodes CATGWAKNIQYF.

The chain joins TRBV2 to TRBJ2-6, with 9 bases that match TRBD2. The germline gives CDR1 SNHLY, CDR2 FYNNEI. Germline trimming cut 5 bases from V and 2 bases from J; bases unmatched to any gene: 4. This CDR3 has 16 amino acids. CDR3 DNA sequence: TGTGCCAGCAGTCCCCGCGGGGGGGCTGGGGCCAACGTCCTGACTTTC. It yields the protein CASSPRGGAGANVLTF. Based on the CDR3 plus reference TRBV2 and TRBJ2-6, the full variable domain is EPEVTQTPSHQVTQMGQEVILRCVPISNHLYFYWYRQILGQKVEFLVSFYNNEISEKSEIFDDQFSVERPDGSNFTLKIRSTKLEDSAMYFCASSPRGGAGANVLTFGAGSRLTVL.